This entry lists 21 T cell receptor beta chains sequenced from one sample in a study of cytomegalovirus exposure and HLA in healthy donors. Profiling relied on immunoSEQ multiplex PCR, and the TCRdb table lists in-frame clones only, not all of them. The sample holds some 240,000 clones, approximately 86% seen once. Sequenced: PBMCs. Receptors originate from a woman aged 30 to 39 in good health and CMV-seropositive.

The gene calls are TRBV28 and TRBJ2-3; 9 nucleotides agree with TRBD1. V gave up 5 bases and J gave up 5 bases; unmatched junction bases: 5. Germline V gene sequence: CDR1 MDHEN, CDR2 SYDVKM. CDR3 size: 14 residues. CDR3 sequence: CASSPTGGLDTQYF. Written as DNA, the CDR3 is TGTGCCAGCAGTCCTACAGGGGGCTTAGATACGCAGTATTTT.

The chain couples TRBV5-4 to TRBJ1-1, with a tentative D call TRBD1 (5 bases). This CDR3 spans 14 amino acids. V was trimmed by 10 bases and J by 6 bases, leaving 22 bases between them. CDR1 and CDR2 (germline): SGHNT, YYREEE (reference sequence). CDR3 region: CACYLAGWGAEAFF. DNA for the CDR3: TGTGCCTGTTACCTCGCGGGCTGGGGGGCTGAAGCTTTCTTT.

The CDR3 nucleotides are TGTGCCAGTAGTATGGCCCCTACTGAAGCTTTCTTT. This gives the protein CASSMAPTEAFF. The chain carries TRBV19 and TRBJ1-1; the D is unclear. The V gene's germline CDR1 is LNHDA and CDR2 SQIVND (reference sequence). V lost 3 bases and J lost 5, with 7 bases in between. The CDR3 sequence is 12 residues long.

In DNA, the CDR3 is TGTGCCAGCAGATTTGGGATCCGGGACATCGACGAGCAGTACTTC. It yields the protein CASRFGIRDIDEQYF. The rearrangement links TRBV6-9 to TRBJ2-7; a possible D gene is TRBD1 (6 bases). The CDR3 runs to 15 residues. V lost 6 bases, J lost 5 bases, and 20 bases lay in between. Germline lookup yields CDR1 MNHGY and CDR2 SVAAGI.

CDR3 sequence reads: CASSLTASGIWGYEQFF. The CDR3 coding sequence is TGTGCCAGCAGCTTAACGGCTAGCGGGATCTGGGGGTATGAGCAGTTCTTC. This chain joins TRBV7-3 and TRBJ2-1, with 9 bases aligning to TRBD2. J gave up 8 bases and V 0 bases, and 11 bases lay outside the gene matches. Germline lookup yields CDR1 SGHTA and CDR2 FQGTGA. The CDR3 length is 17 residues.

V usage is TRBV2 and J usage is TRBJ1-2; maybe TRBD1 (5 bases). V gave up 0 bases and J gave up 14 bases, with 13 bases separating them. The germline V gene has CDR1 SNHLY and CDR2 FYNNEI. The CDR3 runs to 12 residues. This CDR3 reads CASSEAPGAHTF. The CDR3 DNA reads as TGTGCCAGCAGTGAAGCCCCTGGGGCCCATACCTTC.

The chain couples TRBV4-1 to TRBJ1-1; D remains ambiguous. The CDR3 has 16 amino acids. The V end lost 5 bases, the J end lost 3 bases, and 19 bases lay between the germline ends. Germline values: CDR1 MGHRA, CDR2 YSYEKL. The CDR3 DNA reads TGCGCCAGCAGCGCGGGCGTGGGGTATGAGGACACTGAAGCTTTCTTT. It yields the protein CASSAGVGYEDTEAFF.

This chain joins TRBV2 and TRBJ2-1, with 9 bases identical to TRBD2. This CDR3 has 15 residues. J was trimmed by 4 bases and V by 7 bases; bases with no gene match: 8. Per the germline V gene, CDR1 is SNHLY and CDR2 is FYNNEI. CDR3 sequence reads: CASTEGLAGYNEQFF. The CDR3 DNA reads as TGTGCCAGCACCGAGGGGCTAGCGGGATACAATGAGCAGTTCTTC. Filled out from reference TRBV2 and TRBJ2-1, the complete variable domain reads EPEVTQTPSHQVTQMGQEVILRCVPISNHLYFYWYRQILGQKVEFLVSFYNNEISEKSEIFDDQFSVERPDGSNFTLKIRSTKLEDSAMYFCASTEGLAGYNEQFFGPGTRLTVL.

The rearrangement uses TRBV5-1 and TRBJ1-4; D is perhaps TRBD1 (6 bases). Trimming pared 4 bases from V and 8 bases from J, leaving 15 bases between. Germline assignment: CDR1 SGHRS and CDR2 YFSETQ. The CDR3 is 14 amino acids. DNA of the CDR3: TGCGCCAGCAGCCCTCGGGGGGGCTGGGAAAAACTGTTTTTT. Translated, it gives CASSPRGGWEKLFF.

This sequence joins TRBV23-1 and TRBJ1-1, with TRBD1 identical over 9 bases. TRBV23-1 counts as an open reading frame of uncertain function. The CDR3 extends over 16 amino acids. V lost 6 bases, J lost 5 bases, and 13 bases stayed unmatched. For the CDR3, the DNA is TGCGCCAGCAGACTACCACAGGGGGCACCGGTGACTGAAGCTTTCTTT. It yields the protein CASRLPQGAPVTEAFF.

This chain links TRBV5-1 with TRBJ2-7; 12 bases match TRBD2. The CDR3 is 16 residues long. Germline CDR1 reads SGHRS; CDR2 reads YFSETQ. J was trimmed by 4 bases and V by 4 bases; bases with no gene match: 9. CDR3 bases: TGCGCCAGCAGCGAACGACTAGCGGGAGCCGATTACGAGCAGTACTTC. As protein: CASSERLAGADYEQYF.

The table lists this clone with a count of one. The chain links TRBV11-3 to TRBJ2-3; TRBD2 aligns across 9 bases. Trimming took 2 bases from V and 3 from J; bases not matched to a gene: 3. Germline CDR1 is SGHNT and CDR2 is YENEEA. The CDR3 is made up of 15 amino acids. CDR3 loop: CASSLMLAGTDTQYF. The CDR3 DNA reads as TGTGCCAGCAGCTTAATGCTAGCGGGGACAGATACGCAGTATTTT.

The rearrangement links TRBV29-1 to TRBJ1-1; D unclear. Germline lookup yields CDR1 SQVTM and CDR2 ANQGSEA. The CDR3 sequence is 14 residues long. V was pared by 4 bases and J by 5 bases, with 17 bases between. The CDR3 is CSVVVVTEMTEAFF. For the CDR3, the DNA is TGCAGCGTTGTCGTCGTCACGGAGATGACTGAAGCTTTCTTT.

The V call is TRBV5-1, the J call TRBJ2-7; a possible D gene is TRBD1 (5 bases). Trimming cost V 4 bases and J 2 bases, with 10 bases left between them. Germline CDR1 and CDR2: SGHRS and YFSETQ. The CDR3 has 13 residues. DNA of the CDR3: TGCGCCAGCAGCCCGGACACCCCCTACGAGCAGTACTTC. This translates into CASSPDTPYEQYF.

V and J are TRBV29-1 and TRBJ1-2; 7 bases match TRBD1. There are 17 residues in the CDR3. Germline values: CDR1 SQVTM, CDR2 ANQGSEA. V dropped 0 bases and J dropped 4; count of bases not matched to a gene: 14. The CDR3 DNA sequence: TGCAGCGTTGAAGATCCCGACAGGGCCCACCGGAGCTATGGCTACACCTTC. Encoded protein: CSVEDPDRAHRSYGYTF.

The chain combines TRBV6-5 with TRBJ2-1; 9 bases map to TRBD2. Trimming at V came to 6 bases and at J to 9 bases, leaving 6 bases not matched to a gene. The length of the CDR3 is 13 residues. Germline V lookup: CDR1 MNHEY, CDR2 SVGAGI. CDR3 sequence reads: CASRSSGKFEQFF. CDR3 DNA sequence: TGTGCCAGCAGGTCTAGCGGGAAGTTTGAGCAGTTCTTC.

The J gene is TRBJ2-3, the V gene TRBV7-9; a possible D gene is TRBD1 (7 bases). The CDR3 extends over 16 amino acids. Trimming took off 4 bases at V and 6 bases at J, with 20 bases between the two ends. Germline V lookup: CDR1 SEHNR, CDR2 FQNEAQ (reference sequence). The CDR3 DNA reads TGTGCCAGCAGCTCAGGGAGGACAGGCGTGCAGGATACGCAGTATTTT. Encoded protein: CASSSGRTGVQDTQYF.

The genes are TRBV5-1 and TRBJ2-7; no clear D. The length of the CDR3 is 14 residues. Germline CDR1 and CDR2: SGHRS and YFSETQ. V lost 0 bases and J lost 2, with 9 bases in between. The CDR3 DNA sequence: TGCGCCAGCAGCTTGGAACTACATACCTACGAGCAGTACTTC. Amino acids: CASSLELHTYEQYF.

The DNA for the CDR3 is TGTGCCAGCAGCTCTCAGGGGCCTTACTTCTCTGGAAACACCATATATTTT. It codes for CASSSQGPYFSGNTIYF. The gene calls are TRBV12-1 and TRBJ1-3; the DNA was not compared with TRBD1, the D call given in the table. TRBV12-1 is a recognized pseudogene. This CDR3 is 17 amino acids long.

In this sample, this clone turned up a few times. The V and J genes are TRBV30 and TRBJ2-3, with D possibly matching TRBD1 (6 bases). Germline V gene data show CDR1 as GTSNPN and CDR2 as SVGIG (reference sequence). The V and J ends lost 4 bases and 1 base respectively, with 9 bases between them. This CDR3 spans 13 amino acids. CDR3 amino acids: CAWNRDRTDTQYF. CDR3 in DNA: TGTGCCTGGAACAGGGATCGCACAGATACGCAGTATTTT.

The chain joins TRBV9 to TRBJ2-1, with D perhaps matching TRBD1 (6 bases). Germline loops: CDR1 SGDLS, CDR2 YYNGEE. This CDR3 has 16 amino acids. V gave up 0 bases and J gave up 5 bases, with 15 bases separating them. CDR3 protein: CASSVAPPDRDNEQFF. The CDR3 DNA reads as TGTGCCAGCAGCGTAGCCCCACCGGACAGAGACAATGAGCAGTTCTTC.